The 8 T cell receptor beta chains presented below share a single source sample, sequenced in a study of blood T cell repertoires in COVID-19. The method was immunoSEQ multiplex PCR; TCRdb's version includes in-frame clones alone and lacks a portion of them. This table holds 140,000 to 150,000 clones, roughly 88% found once. Sequenced sample: PBMCs or T cells enriched from blood (not recorded which). The receptors stem from a woman under 40 with acute COVID-19.

The V call is TRBV11-3, the J call TRBJ2-1; tentative D call: TRBD2 (6 bases). This CDR3 spans 15 amino acids. V shed 2 bases and J shed 5 bases, with 13 bases lying between them. The germline CDR1 and CDR2 sequences are SGHNT and YENEEA. The CDR3 DNA is TGTGCCAGCAGCTTACGCGGGGCGGGGAACAATGAGCAGTTCTTC. It encodes CASSLRGAGNNEQFF.

The chain has TRBV7-3 and TRBJ1-1, with TRBD1 identical over 8 bases. The germline V gene has CDR1 SGHTA and CDR2 FQGTGA. The CDR3 length is 14 residues. The trim removed 3 bases at V and 4 bases at J, leaving 4 bases unmatched. CDR3: CASSFPGQVTEAFF. DNA for the CDR3: TGTGCCAGCAGCTTCCCGGGACAGGTCACTGAAGCTTTCTTT.

This sequence joins TRBV7-2 and TRBJ1-4; D is possibly TRBD1 (5 bases). The CDR3 is 16 amino acids. Germline lookup yields CDR1 SGHTA and CDR2 FQGNSA. Trimming left V 1 base short and J 7 bases short, with 16 bases between. DNA of the CDR3: TGTGCCAGCAGCTTAGTTCGGCCAGGGTCGTCTGAAAAACTGTTTTTT. It codes for CASSLVRPGSSEKLFF. The full variable domain, in which reference TRBV7-2 and TRBJ1-4 provide the parts outside the CDR3, is GAGVSQSPSNKVTEKGKDVELRCDPISGHTALYWYRQSLGQGLEFLIYFQGNSAPDKSGLPSDRFSAERTGGSVSTLTIQRTQQEDSAVYLCASSLVRPGSSEKLFFGSGTQLSVL.

The chain couples TRBV6-2 or TRBV6-3 to TRBJ2-5; 7 positions match TRBD2. CDR3 length: 15 residues. Germline loops: CDR1 MNHEY, CDR2 SVGEGT. Trimming took 2 bases from V and 2 from J; bases not matched to a gene: 5. The CDR3 DNA is TGTGCCAGCAGTTACGGCGGGAGTATTCAAGAGACCCAGTACTTC. As protein: CASSYGGSIQETQYF.

This clone has a handful of counts. The chain has TRBV28 and TRBJ1-5, with 11 bases matching TRBD1. The germline V gene encodes CDR1 MDHEN and CDR2 SYDVKM. Losses at the gene ends were 6 bases for V and 0 bases for J; bases not matched to a gene: 19. The CDR3 covers 21 residues. Here the CDR3 DNA reads TGTGCCAGCAGGTGTAGGACAGGGGGCCTTCACCGACCAAATAGCAATCAGCCCCAGCATTTT. This gives the protein CASRCRTGGLHRPNSNQPQHF.

This chain's CDR3 is CAPKREGPSDEQFF. The CDR3 DNA reads as TGTGCCCCCAAGCGGGAGGGCCCGAGCGATGAGCAGTTCTTC. V is TRBV19 and J is TRBJ2-1; 10 bases fit TRBD2. Losses at the gene ends were 11 bases for V and 8 bases for J; bases not matched to a gene: 12. CDR1 is LNHDA and CDR2 is SQIVND in the germline V gene (reference sequence). This CDR3 comprises 14 residues.

The J gene is TRBJ2-7, the V gene TRBV6-5; the match to TRBD1 covers 7 bases. The CDR3 runs to 14 residues. Germline V gene sequence: CDR1 MNHEY, CDR2 SVGAGI. The V and J ends lost 4 bases and 2 bases, in that order; junction bases with no gene match: 5. CDR3 in amino acids: CASSSATGTYEQYF. The CDR3 bases are TGTGCCAGCAGTTCGGCGACAGGGACCTACGAGCAGTACTTC.

V is TRBV5-4 and J is TRBJ2-1, with 8 bases matching TRBD1. Germline V CDR1 and CDR2: SGHNT, YYREEE (reference sequence). The CDR3 is made up of 14 amino acids. Unmatched junction bases numbered 9, after V lost 4 bases and J lost 9 bases. The CDR3 nucleotides read TGTGCCAGCAGCCCCGGGGACAGGCTGAGTGAGCAGTTCTTC. This gives the protein CASSPGDRLSEQFF. The variable domain in full, with the rest retrieved from reference TRBV5-4 and TRBJ2-1, is ETGVTQSPTHLIKTRGQQVTLRCSSQSGHNTVSWYQQALGQGPQFIFQYYREEENGRGNFPPRFSGLQFPNYSSELNVNALELDDSALYLCASSPGDRLSEQFFGPGTRLTVL.